The next 16 T cell receptor beta chains were all read from a single sample in a study of response to subunit inactivated influenza vaccine (dated by TCRdb to 2016 to 2018). Libraries were built with RT-PCR. Sequencing took place on an Illumina HiSeq 2500. TCRdb passed the public sequencing reads through fastp at Q25 and MiXCR, retaining productive beta sequences. Rows are combined by CDR3 protein, so each entry shows the most common genes and DNA. The sample records hundreds of thousands of distinct CDR3 sequences, 12% of which are singletons. 9.5% to 13% of the sample belongs to the ten largest clones. The sequencing used PBMCs from blood, collected on the day of vaccination. The receptors were gathered from a man aged 50-60 years who received an inactivated influenza vaccine. Donor details come from another sample of the same person, matched by shared clones.

This clonotype occurred a few times. This chain joins TRBV5-1 and TRBJ2-3, with TRBD1 matching over 7 bases. This CDR3 contains 14 residues. V shed 7 bases and J 3 bases; nucleotides not matched to a gene: 8. From germline, CDR1 is SGHRS and CDR2 YFSETQ. CDR3 amino acids: CASFTGTATDTQYF. The CDR3 DNA reads as TGCGCCAGCTTTACCGGGACAGCAACAGATACGCAGTATTTT.

This clonotype came up a few times. This chain joins TRBV3-1 and TRBJ2-4, with D unclear. The CDR3 has 16 amino acids. Germline V CDR1 and CDR2: LGHDT, YNNKEL (reference sequence). Between the trimmed V and J ends, which lost 1 base and 0 bases, there was a span of 10 bases. The CDR3 DNA follows: TGTGCCAGCAGCCAAGGTTGGACCCTAGCCAAAAACATTCAGTACTTC. Translation gives CASSQGWTLAKNIQYF.

This rearrangement joins TRBV6-5 to TRBJ1-4, with D perhaps TRBD1 (5 bases). CDR1 is MNHEY and CDR2 is SVGAGI in the germline V gene. V lost 0 bases and J lost 7, with 15 bases in between. There are 16 residues in the CDR3. The CDR3 reads CASSYSVGSGSEKLFF. In nucleotides, the CDR3 is TGTGCCAGCAGTTACTCTGTTGGGTCAGGGTCTGAAAAACTGTTTTTT.

In its sample, this clonotype was seen a few times. The chain couples TRBV24-1 to TRBJ2-3, with D possibly being TRBD2 (6 bases). The CDR3 runs to 17 residues. Trimming pared 4 bases from V and 1 base from J, leaving 17 bases between. In germline, CDR1 is KGHDR, CDR2 SFDVKD. The CDR3 spells CATSESVRGGGTDTQYF. The CDR3 nucleotides are TGTGCCACCAGTGAGAGCGTGAGGGGCGGGGGCACAGATACGCAGTATTTT.

This chain joins TRBV5-1 and TRBJ2-7; possibly TRBD2 for D (7 bases). The CDR3 has 16 residues. Germline V gene lookup returns CDR1 SGHRS and CDR2 YFSETQ. V was cut by 0 bases and J by 5 bases, with 18 bases left in between. Here the CDR3 reads CASSLAVRGGRDEQYF. The CDR3 DNA sequence: TGCGCCAGCAGCTTGGCCGTGAGGGGGGGACGAGACGAGCAGTACTTC.

The chain carries TRBV5-1 and TRBJ2-2; 9 nucleotides agree with TRBD2. The germline gives CDR1 SGHRS, CDR2 YFSETQ. The CDR3 sequence is 17 residues long. The junction had 6 bases not matched to a gene; V was cut back by 0 bases and J by 3 bases. CDR3 DNA sequence: TGCGCCAGCAGCTTGGCCTTAGCGGGGGATTACACCGGGGAGCTGTTTTTT. It is translated as CASSLALAGDYTGELFF.

This clonotype was seen many times. This rearrangement joins TRBV6-5 to TRBJ1-2; TRBD1 might be the D (5 bases). V lost 2 bases, J lost 5 bases, and 12 bases lay in between. CDR1 and CDR2 (germline): MNHEY, SVGAGI. The CDR3 has 14 residues. The CDR3 spells CASSYRPGLYGYTF. The CDR3 DNA is TGTGCCAGCAGTTACAGGCCGGGACTTTATGGCTACACCTTC.

This clonotype was seen only a few times. The chain carries TRBV4-1 and TRBJ2-7; D may be TRBD2 (5 bases). The CDR3 is 14 amino acids. Germline V lookup: CDR1 MGHRA, CDR2 YSYEKL. V was clipped by 4 bases and J by 2 bases, with 12 bases between them. The CDR3 DNA is TGCGCCAGCAGCCGCTCGGGGATTACCTACGAGCAGTACTTC. It codes for CASSRSGITYEQYF.

This clonotype occurred a few times. V gene TRBV30 combines with J gene TRBJ2-2; 7 bases agree with TRBD1. Looked up from germline, CDR1 is GTSNPN and CDR2 is SVGIG (reference sequence). V lost 4 bases, J lost 1 base, and 3 bases stayed unmatched. The CDR3 length is 14 residues. The CDR3 bases are TGTGCCTGGAAGGACAGGTGGAACACCGGGGAGCTGTTTTTT. It codes for CAWKDRWNTGELFF.

This chain connects TRBV7-6 to TRBJ2-3; no definite D call. The CDR3 totals 15 residues. V lost 0 bases to trimming and J lost 5 bases, with 12 bases between them. CDR1 is SGHVS and CDR2 is FNYEAQ in the germline V gene. For the CDR3, the DNA is TGTGCCAGCAGCTTAGCGTTAGGCGCAGGAGATACGCAGTATTTT. Translating gives CASSLALGAGDTQYF.

The chain combines TRBV7-9 with TRBJ1-6; D ambiguous. Germline loops: CDR1 SEHNR, CDR2 FQNEAQ (reference sequence). This CDR3 is built from 12 residues. Trimming shortened V by 5 bases and J by 10 bases, and 9 bases separated the two germline ends. The CDR3 protein is CASSPGESPLHF. The CDR3 DNA reads TGTGCCAGCAGCCCAGGAGAATCACCCCTCCACTTT.

This clonotype appeared a few times. This chain connects TRBV30 to TRBJ2-7; 7 bases agree with TRBD2. The trim removed 0 bases at V and 6 bases at J, leaving 5 bases unmatched. The CDR3 totals 13 residues. The germline V gene has CDR1 GTSNPN and CDR2 SVGIG (reference sequence). CDR3 loop: CAWSVTTGGEQYF. In DNA form, the CDR3 reads TGTGCCTGGAGTGTCACAACGGGGGGCGAGCAGTACTTC. Based on the CDR3 plus reference TRBV30 and TRBJ2-7, the full variable domain is SQTIHQWPATLVQPVGSPLSLECTVEGTSNPNLYWYRQAAGRGLQLLFYSVGIGQISSEVPQNLSASRPQDRQFILSSKKLLLSDSGFYLCAWSVTTGGEQYFGPGTRLTVT.

In its sample, this clonotype was seen many times. V is TRBV4-1 and J is TRBJ1-1; 7 bases match TRBD1. From germline, CDR1 is MGHRA and CDR2 YSYEKL. V shed 2 bases, J shed 2 bases, and the junction held 5 bases outside the gene matches. CDR3 length equals 15 residues. Written as DNA, the CDR3 is TGCGCCAGCAGCCAACCGGGACAGCTCAACACTGAAGCTTTCTTT. It is translated as CASSQPGQLNTEAFF.

The chain joins TRBV4-1 to TRBJ2-3; 8 nucleotides agree with TRBD2. This CDR3 is 17 amino acids long. CDR1 and CDR2 (germline): MGHRA, YSYEKL. J lost 1 base, V lost 2 bases, and 8 bases had no gene match. In nucleotides, the CDR3 is TGCGCCAGCAGCCAACCGGGACTAGGGTTGCGCACAGATACGCAGTATTTT. Its translation: CASSQPGLGLRTDTQYF.

This clonotype was observed a handful of times. This chain uses TRBV5-6 with TRBJ1-5; 10 nucleotides line up with TRBD1. Germline assignment: CDR1 SGHDT and CDR2 YYEEEE. The CDR3 consists of 15 residues. The trim removed 2 bases at V and 5 bases at J, leaving 4 bases unmatched. This CDR3 is CASSLMGQGYQPQHF. For the CDR3, the DNA is TGTGCCAGCAGCTTAATGGGACAGGGGTATCAGCCCCAGCATTTT.

The genes are TRBV6-2 or TRBV6-3 and TRBJ1-5, with a weak D call TRBD1 (6 bases). The CDR3 runs 13 residues. With 7 bases removed from V and 12 bases from J, the gap between germline ends came to 19 bases. In germline, CDR1 is MNHEY, CDR2 SVGEGT. The chain's CDR3 is CASTPAGARGQHF. The CDR3 bases are TGTGCCAGCACACCAGCGGGGGCTCGTGGCCAGCATTTT.